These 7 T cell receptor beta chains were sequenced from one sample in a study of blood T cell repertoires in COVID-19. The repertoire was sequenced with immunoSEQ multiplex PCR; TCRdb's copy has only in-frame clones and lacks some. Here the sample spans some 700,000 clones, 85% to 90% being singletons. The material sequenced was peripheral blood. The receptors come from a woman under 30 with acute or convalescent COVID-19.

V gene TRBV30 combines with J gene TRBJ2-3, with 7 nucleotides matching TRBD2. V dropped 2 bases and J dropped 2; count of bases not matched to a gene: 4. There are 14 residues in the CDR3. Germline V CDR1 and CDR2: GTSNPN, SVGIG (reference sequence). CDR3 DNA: TGTGCCTGGAGTAGTCGGGGGGACACAGATACGCAGTATTTT. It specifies CAWSSRGDTDTQYF.

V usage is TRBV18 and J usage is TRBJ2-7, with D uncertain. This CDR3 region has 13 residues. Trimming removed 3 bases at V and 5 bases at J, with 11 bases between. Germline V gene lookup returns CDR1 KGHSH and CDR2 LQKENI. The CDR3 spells CASSPGSQDEQYF. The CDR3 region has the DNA TGTGCCAGCTCACCCGGGTCACAAGACGAGCAGTACTTC.

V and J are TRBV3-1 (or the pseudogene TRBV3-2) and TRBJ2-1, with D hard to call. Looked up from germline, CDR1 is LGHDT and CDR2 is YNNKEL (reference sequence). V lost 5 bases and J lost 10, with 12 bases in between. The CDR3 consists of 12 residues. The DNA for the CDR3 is TGTGCCAGCAGCGAGGTATCGAACGAGCAGTTCTTC. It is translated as CASSEVSNEQFF.

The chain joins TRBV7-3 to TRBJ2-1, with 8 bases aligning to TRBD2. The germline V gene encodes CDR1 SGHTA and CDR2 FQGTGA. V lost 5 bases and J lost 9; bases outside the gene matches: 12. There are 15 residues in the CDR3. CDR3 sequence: CASSVGLAALGEQFF. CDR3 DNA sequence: TGTGCCAGCAGCGTAGGACTAGCCGCTTTGGGTGAGCAGTTCTTC.

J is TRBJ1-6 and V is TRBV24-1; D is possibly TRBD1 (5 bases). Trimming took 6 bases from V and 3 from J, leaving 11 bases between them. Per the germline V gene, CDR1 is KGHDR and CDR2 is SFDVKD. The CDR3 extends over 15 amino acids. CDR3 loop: CATSFPRDYNSPLHF. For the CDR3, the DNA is TGTGCCACCAGTTTTCCCAGGGACTATAATTCACCCCTCCACTTT.

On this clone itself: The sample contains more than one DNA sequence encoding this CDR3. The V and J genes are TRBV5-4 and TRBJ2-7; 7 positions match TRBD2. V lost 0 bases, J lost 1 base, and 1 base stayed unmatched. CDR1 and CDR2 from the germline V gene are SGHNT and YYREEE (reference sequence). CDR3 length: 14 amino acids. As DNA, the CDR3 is TGTGCCAGCAGCTTGGGCGGGGGATCCTACGAGCAGTACTTC. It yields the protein CASSLGGGSYEQYF.

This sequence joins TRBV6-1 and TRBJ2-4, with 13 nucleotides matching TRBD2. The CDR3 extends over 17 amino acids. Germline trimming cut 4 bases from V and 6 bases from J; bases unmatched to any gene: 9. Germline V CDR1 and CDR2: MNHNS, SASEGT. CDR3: CASSGTSGGALGNIQYF. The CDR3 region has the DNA TGTGCCAGCAGTGGCACTAGCGGGGGGGCCCTAGGAAACATTCAGTACTTC.